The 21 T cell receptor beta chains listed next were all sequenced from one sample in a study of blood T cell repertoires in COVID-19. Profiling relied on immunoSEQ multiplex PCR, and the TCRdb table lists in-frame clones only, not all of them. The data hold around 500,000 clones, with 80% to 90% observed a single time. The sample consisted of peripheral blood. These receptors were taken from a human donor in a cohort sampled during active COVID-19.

The CDR3 spells CASSQALAVNEQFF. The CDR3 nucleotides read TGTGCCAGCAGCCAAGCCCTAGCGGTCAATGAGCAGTTCTTC. The chain links TRBV3-1 (or the pseudogene TRBV3-2) to TRBJ2-1; 7 bases fit TRBD2. Per germline, CDR1 LGHDT and CDR2 YNNKEL (reference sequence). This CDR3 spans 14 amino acids. Unmatched junction bases numbered 3, after V lost 1 base and J lost 6 bases.

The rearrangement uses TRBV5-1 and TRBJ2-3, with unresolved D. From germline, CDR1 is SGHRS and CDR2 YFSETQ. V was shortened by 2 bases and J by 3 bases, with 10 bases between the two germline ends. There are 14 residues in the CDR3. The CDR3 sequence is CASSFSERTDTQYF. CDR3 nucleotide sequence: TGCGCCAGCAGCTTCAGCGAGCGTACAGATACGCAGTATTTT.

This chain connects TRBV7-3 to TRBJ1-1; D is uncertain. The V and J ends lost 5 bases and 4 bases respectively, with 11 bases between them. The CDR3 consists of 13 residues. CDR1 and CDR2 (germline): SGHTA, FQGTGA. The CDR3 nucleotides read TGTGCCAGCAGCCCTCCCGGGGTCACTGAAGCTTTCTTT. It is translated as CASSPPGVTEAFF.

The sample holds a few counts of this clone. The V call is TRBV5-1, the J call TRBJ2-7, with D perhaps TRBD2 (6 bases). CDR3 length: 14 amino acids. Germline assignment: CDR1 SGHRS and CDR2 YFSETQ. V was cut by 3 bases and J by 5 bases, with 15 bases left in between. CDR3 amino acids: CASSWGVGFNEQYF. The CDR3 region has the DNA TGCGCCAGCAGCTGGGGGGTTGGTTTTAACGAGCAGTACTTC.

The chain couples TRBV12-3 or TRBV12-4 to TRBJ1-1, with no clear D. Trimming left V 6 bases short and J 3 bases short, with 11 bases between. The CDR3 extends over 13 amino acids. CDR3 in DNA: TGTGCCAGCAGGAGGGAAAGGGACACTGAAGCTTTCTTT. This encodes CASRRERDTEAFF.

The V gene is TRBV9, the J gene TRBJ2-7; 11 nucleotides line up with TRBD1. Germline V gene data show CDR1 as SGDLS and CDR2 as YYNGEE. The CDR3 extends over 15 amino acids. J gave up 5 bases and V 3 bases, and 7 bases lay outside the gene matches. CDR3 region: CASSEGTGGSDEQYF. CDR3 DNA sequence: TGTGCCAGCAGCGAGGGGACAGGGGGAAGCGACGAGCAGTACTTC.

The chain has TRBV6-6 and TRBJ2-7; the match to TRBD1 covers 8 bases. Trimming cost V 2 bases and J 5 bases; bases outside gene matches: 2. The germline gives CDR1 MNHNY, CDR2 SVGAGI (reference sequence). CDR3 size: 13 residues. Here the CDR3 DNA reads TGTGCCAGCAGTTACGACAGGGGTCACGAGCAGTACTTC. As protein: CASSYDRGHEQYF.

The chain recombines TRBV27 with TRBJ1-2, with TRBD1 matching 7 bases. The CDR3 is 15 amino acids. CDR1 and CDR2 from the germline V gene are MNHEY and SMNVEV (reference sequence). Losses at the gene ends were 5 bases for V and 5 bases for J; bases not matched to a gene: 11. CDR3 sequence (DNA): TGTGCCAGCAGTAAGTATTGGGACAGCACTTATGGCTACACCTTC. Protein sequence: CASSKYWDSTYGYTF.

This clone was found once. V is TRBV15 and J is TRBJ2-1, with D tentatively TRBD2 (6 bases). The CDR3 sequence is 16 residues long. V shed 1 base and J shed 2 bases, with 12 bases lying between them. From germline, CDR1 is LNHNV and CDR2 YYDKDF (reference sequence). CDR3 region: CATSRGRRDPYNEQFF. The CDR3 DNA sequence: TGTGCCACCAGCAGAGGCCGGAGGGACCCCTACAATGAGCAGTTCTTC. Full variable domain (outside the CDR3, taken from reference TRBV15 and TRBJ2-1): DAMVIQNPRYQVTQFGKPVTLSCSQTLNHNVMYWYQQKSSQAPKLLFHYYDKDFNNEADTPDNFQSRRPNTSFCFLDIRSPGLGDTAMYLCATSRGRRDPYNEQFFGPGTRLTVL.

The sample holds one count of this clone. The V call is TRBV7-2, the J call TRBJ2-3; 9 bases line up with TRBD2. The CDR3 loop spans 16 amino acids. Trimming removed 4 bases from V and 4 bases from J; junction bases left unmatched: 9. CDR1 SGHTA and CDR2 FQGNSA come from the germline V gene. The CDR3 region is CASSSAIAGVADTQYF. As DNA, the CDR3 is TGTGCCAGCAGCTCAGCGATAGCGGGAGTGGCAGATACGCAGTATTTT.

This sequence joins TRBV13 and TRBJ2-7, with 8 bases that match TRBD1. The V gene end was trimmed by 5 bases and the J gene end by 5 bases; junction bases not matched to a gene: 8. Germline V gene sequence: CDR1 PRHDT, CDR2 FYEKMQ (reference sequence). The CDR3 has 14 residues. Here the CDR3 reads CASSQGDRTHEQYF. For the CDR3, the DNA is TGTGCCAGCAGCCAAGGGGACAGGACCCACGAGCAGTACTTC.

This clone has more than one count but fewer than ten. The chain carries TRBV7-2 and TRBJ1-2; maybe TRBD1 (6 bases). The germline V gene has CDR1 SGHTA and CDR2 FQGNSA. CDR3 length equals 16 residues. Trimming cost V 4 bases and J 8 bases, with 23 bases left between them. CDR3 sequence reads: CASSSTIGAGVRGYTF. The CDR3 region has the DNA TGTGCCAGCAGCTCCACTATAGGGGCAGGGGTGAGAGGCTACACCTTC.

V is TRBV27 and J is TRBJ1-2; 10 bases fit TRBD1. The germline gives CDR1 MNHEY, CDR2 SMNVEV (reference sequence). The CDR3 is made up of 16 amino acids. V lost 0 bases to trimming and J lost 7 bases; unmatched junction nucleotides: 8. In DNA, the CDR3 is TGTGCCAGCAGTTTATCGGCCCGGACAGGGGGGATTGGCTACACCTTC. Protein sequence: CASSLSARTGGIGYTF.

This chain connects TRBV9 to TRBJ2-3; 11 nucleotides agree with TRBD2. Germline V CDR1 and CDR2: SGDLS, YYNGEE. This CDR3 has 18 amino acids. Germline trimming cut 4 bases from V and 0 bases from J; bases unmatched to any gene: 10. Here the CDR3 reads CASSRTSGGMTSTDTQYF. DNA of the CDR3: TGTGCCAGCAGCCGAACTAGCGGGGGCATGACTAGCACAGATACGCAGTATTTT.

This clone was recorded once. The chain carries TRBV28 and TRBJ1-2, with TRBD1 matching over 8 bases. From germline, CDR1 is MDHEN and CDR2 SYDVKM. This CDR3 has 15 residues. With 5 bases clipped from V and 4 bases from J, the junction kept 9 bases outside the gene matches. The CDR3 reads CASSNSQGAVYGYTF. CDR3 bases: TGTGCCAGCAGTAATTCCCAGGGGGCGGTCTATGGCTACACCTTC.

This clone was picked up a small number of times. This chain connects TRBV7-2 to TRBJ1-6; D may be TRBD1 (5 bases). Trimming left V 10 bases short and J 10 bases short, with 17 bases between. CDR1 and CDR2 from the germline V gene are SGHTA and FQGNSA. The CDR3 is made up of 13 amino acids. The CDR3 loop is CAIRGAVGSPLHF. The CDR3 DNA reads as TGTGCCATCCGCGGGGCAGTGGGGTCACCCCTCCACTTT.

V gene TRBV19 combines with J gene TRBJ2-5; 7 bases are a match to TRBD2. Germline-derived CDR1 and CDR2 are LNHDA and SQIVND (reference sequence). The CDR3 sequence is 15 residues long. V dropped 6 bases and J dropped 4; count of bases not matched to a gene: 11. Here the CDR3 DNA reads TGTGCCAGTAGGGGGCGGGAGATATCAGGAGAGACCCAGTACTTC. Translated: CASRGREISGETQYF.

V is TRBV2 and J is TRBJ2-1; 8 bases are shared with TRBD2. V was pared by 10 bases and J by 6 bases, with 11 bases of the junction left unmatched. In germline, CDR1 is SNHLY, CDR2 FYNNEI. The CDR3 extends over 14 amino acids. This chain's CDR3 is CATNKRESPNEQFF. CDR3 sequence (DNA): TGTGCCACCAATAAGCGGGAGTCCCCCAATGAGCAGTTCTTC.

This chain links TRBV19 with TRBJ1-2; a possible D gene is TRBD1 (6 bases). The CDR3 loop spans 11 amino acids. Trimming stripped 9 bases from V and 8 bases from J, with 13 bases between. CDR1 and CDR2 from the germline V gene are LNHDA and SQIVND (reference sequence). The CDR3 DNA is TGTGCCAGCTCAACAGGGTCCGGCTACACCTTC. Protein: CASSTGSGYTF.

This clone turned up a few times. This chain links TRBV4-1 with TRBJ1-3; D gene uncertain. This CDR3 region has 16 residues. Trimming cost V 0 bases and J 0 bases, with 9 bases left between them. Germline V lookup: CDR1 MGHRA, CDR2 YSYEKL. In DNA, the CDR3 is TGCGCCAGCAGCCAAGAGGCCACAGACTCTGGAAACACCATATATTTT. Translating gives CASSQEATDSGNTIYF.

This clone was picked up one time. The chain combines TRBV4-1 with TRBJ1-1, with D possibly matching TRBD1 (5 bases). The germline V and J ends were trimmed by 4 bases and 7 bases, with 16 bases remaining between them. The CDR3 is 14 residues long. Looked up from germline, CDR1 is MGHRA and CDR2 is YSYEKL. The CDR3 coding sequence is TGCGCCAGCAGCCGAGAGGGGACTGGGGGTGAAGCTTTCTTT. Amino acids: CASSREGTGGEAFF.